These T cell receptor beta chains were read from a single sample in a study of CD8+ T cells in alopecia areata. Generated by immunoSEQ multiplex PCR, the TCRdb table keeps only in-frame clones and is missing some. The table records 110,000 or so clones, roughly 69% of them present only once. The sample comprised CD4+ T cells sorted from blood. These receptors were collected from a human donor in good health. The CDR3 runs from the conserved cysteine through the conserved F or W. The order of the fields is D gene, V gene, J gene, CDR3 DNA, CDR3 protein. A D gene is named only where the DNA matches it firmly.

D: TRBD2
V: TRBV4-1
J: TRBJ2-3
DNA: TGCGCCAGCAGCCGATTCCAACTAGCGGGTAGCACAGATACGCAGTATTTT
CDR3: CASSRFQLAGSTDTQYF

D: .
V: TRBV7-8
J: TRBJ2-7
DNA: TGTGCCAGCAGCCGGAGAGGAACTAGCTCCTACGAGCAGTACTTC
CDR3: CASSRRGTSSYEQYF

D: .
V: TRBV15
J: TRBJ1-2
DNA: TGTGCCACCAGCAGAGACCTAAGTGGGGGCAGCTATGGCTACACCTTC
CDR3: CATSRDLSGGSYGYTF

D: TRBD1
V: TRBV30
J: TRBJ1-2
DNA: TGTGCCTGGAGTGGGGGGCAGGGGGCTAACTATGGCTACACCTTC
CDR3: CAWSGGQGANYGYTF

D: .
V: TRBV11-1
J: TRBJ2-5
DNA: TGTGCCAGCAGCTTTGGCCAGCAAGAGACCCAGTACTTC
CDR3: CASSFGQQETQYF

D: .
V: TRBV19
J: TRBJ1-2
DNA: TGTGCCAGCACCTCGAGGGCAGCTTGGGGCTACACCTTC
CDR3: CASTSRAAWGYTF

D: .
V: TRBV9
J: TRBJ1-3
DNA: TGTGCCAGCAGCGGTGGGGTTCCTACTGGAAACACCATATATTTT
CDR3: CASSGGVPTGNTIYF

D: TRBD1
V: TRBV30
J: TRBJ1-3
DNA: TGTGCCTGGAGTGCGACAGACAGGGGCGGATACTCTGGAAACACCATATATTTT
CDR3: CAWSATDRGGYSGNTIYF

D: .
V: TRBV19
J: TRBJ2-7
DNA: TGTGCCAGTAGTCTCCGCAGGGGCTACGAGCAGTACTTC
CDR3: CASSLRRGYEQYF

D: TRBD1
V: TRBV28
J: TRBJ2-7
DNA: TGTGCCAGCAGGGCGACAGGGGGCGAAACCTACGAGCAGTACTTC
CDR3: CASRATGGETYEQYF

D: .
V: TRBV5-1
J: TRBJ1-1
DNA: TGCGCCAGCAGCACCGGATGGGGGAGCACTGAAGCTTTCTTT
CDR3: CASSTGWGSTEAFF

D: TRBD1
V: TRBV30
J: TRBJ1-2
DNA: TGTGCCTCCCCTGGCCAGGGGGTGTGGGATGGCTACACCTTC
CDR3: CASPGQGVWDGYTF

D: TRBD1
V: TRBV30
J: TRBJ2-2
DNA: TGTGCCTGGTGGGACAGACCGAACACCGGGGAGCTGTTTTTT
CDR3: CAWWDRPNTGELFF